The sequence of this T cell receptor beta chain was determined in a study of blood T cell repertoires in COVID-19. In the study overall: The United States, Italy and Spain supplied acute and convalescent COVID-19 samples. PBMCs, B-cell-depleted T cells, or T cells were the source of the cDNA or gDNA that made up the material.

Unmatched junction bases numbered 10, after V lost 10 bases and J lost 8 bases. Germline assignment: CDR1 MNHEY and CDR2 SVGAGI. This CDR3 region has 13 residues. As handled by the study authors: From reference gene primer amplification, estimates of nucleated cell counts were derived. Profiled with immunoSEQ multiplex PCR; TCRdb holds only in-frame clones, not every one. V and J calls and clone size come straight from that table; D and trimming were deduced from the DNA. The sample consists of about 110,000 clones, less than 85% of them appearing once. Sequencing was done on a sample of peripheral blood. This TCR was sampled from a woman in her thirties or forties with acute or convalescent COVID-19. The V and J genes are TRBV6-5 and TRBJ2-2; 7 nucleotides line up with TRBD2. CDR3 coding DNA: TGTGCCACCGGCCGGGGGGAGGCTGGGGAGCTGTTTTTT. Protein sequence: CATGRGEAGELFF.